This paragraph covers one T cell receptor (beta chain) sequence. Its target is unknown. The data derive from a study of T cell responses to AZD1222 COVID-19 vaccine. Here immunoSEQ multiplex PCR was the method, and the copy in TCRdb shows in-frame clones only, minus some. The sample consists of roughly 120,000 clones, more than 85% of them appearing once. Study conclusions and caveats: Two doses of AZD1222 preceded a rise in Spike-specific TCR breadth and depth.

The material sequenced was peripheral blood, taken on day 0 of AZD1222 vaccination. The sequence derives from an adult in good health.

CDR3 sequence reads: CASSLTGHEQYF. CDR3 in DNA: TGTGCCAGCAGCCTGACAGGGCACGAGCAGTACTTC. The V gene is TRBV3-1 (or the pseudogene TRBV3-2), the J gene TRBJ2-7, with TRBD1 matching 7 bases. From germline, CDR1 is LGHDT and CDR2 YNNKEL (reference sequence). V was clipped by 4 bases and J by 5 bases; unmatched bases: 2. The CDR3 covers 12 residues.